Below, 18 T cell receptor beta chains from the same sample are listed, as sequenced in a study of shared clonotypes between healthy human individuals. Selected positively for CCR7 and CD45RO-negative, naive CD8 cells excluded terminally differentiated effector memory CD45RA+ cells. Sequencing used immunoSEQ multiplex PCR; TCRdb keeps in-frame clones, though not all of them. The sample consists of approximately 1.9 million clones, just under 95% of them appearing once. The sample comprised naive CD8+ T cells from PBMCs. The source of these receptors is a young man in good health. Some clones in this sample may be carry-over from other donors' samples.

The V gene is TRBV7-9, the J gene TRBJ2-3; TRBD1 aligns across 7 bases. The J segment lost 2 bases and the V segment lost 4 bases, leaving 6 bases of the junction unmatched. The CDR3 runs 15 residues. Germline assignment: CDR1 SEHNR and CDR2 FQNEAQ (reference sequence). In DNA, the CDR3 is TGTGCCAGCAGCTCCCGGGACAGCCTCACAGATACGCAGTATTTT. Translating it yields CASSSRDSLTDTQYF. Together with reference TRBV7-9 and TRBJ2-3, the CDR3 gives the full variable domain: DTGVSQNPRHKITKRGQNVTFRCDPISEHNRLYWYRQTLGQGPEFLTYFQNEAQLEKSRLLSDRFSAERPKGSFSTLEIQRTEQGDSAMYLCASSSRDSLTDTQYFGPGTRLTVL.

This chain connects TRBV29-1 to TRBJ1-2; D is unclear. CDR3 length equals 12 residues. V was clipped by 0 bases and J by 5 bases, with 7 bases between them. The germline V gene encodes CDR1 SQVTM and CDR2 ANQGSEA. As DNA, the CDR3 is TGCAGCGTTGAAGATGGGCCTTATGGCTACACCTTC. Encoded protein: CSVEDGPYGYTF.

The rearrangement uses TRBV29-1 and TRBJ2-2, with 10 bases lining up with TRBD1. The V segment lost 7 bases and the J segment 6 bases; nucleotides outside the gene matches: 11. CDR1 is SQVTM, CDR2 ANQGSEA, per germline. This CDR3 spans 15 amino acids. This CDR3 reads CSALGPGQGSGELFF. Here the CDR3 DNA reads TGCAGCGCCCTCGGCCCGGGACAGGGGTCCGGGGAGCTGTTTTTT.

This chain uses TRBV7-9 with TRBJ2-7; 10 bases align to TRBD2. This CDR3 has 16 amino acids. J lost 2 bases, V lost 8 bases, and 12 bases had no gene match. Germline V lookup: CDR1 SEHNR, CDR2 FQNEAQ (reference sequence). Written as DNA, the CDR3 is TGTGCCAGCGCTGGATCCACTAGCGGGGAGACCTACGAGCAGTACTTC. Residues: CASAGSTSGETYEQYF.

This clone has only one observation. J is TRBJ2-7 and V is TRBV7-8, with 10 nucleotides matching TRBD2. Germline CDR1 is SGHVS and CDR2 is FQNEAQ. The CDR3 length is 18 residues. Trimming removed 2 bases from V and 2 bases from J; junction bases left unmatched: 12. The CDR3 loop reads CASSLILAGSILAYEQYF. CDR3 DNA: TGTGCCAGCAGCTTAATACTAGCGGGGTCAATCCTTGCCTACGAGCAGTACTTC. Supplemented by reference TRBV7-8 and TRBJ2-7, the full variable domain reads GAGVSQSPRYKVAKRGQDVALRCDPISGHVSLFWYQQALGQGPEFLTYFQNEAQLDKSGLPSDRFFAERPEGSVSTLKIQRTQQEDSAVYLCASSLILAGSILAYEQYFGPGTRLTVT.

The rearrangement uses TRBV13 and TRBJ2-3; 12 bases match TRBD2. The CDR3 has 17 residues. Germline CDR1 reads PRHDT; CDR2 reads FYEKMQ (reference sequence). Losses at the gene ends were 0 bases for V and 2 bases for J; bases not matched to a gene: 3. CDR3 region: CASSLGWTSGDTDTQYF. In DNA form, the CDR3 reads TGTGCCAGCAGCTTAGGGTGGACTAGCGGGGACACAGATACGCAGTATTTT.

J is TRBJ1-1 and V is TRBV19, with a tentative D call TRBD1 (5 bases). The germline gives CDR1 LNHDA, CDR2 SQIVND (reference sequence). This CDR3 has 13 residues. V was shortened by 3 bases and J by 4 bases, with 9 bases between the two germline ends. The CDR3 protein is CASSMGGGTEAFF. The CDR3 bases are TGTGCCAGTAGTATGGGGGGTGGCACTGAAGCTTTCTTT.

With regard to this clone: The same CDR3 also results from other DNA sequences found in this sample. This rearrangement joins TRBV11-2 to TRBJ2-7; D is unclear. V lost 3 bases, J lost 4 bases, and 7 bases lay in between. The CDR3 has 12 residues. Germline loops: CDR1 SGHAT, CDR2 FQNNGV. CDR3 loop: CASSFGSYEQYF. The CDR3 DNA is TGTGCCAGCAGCTTCGGGTCTTACGAGCAGTACTTC.

The V call is TRBV4-3, the J call TRBJ1-2; a weak D match, TRBD1 (6 bases). The CDR3 spans 13 residues. With 6 bases removed from V and 2 bases from J, the gap between germline ends came to 10 bases. Per the germline V gene, CDR1 is LGHNA and CDR2 is YSLEER. The DNA of the CDR3 is TGCGCCAGCAGACTACAGGGCAACTATGGCTACACCTTC. Its protein is CASRLQGNYGYTF.

The chain employs TRBV4-1 and TRBJ2-7; TRBD2 matches 7 bases. CDR3 size: 17 residues. CDR1 MGHRA and CDR2 YSYEKL come from the germline V gene. V shed 0 bases and J 5 bases; nucleotides not matched to a gene: 13. The CDR3 is CASSQDRGREYFHEQYF. In nucleotides, the CDR3 is TGCGCCAGCAGCCAAGATCGAGGGCGGGAGTATTTCCACGAGCAGTACTTC.

The chain couples TRBV5-1 to TRBJ2-7; 8 nucleotides match TRBD2. With V trimmed by 5 bases and J by 4 bases, 14 bases remained unmatched. Germline V CDR1 and CDR2: SGHRS, YFSETQ. The CDR3 consists of 16 residues. CDR3 in amino acids: CASSKSGSLTDYEQYF. The CDR3 bases are TGCGCCAGCAGTAAAAGCGGGAGCCTTACCGATTACGAGCAGTACTTC. Full variable domain (missing parts from reference TRBV5-1 and TRBJ2-7): KAGVTQTPRYLIKTRGQQVTLSCSPISGHRSVSWYQQTPGQGLQFLFEYFSETQRNKGNFPGRFSGRQFSNSRSEMNVSTLELGDSALYLCASSKSGSLTDYEQYFGPGTRLTVT.

The J gene is TRBJ2-3, the V gene TRBV5-1; a possible D gene is TRBD2 (5 bases). Germline CDR1 and CDR2: SGHRS and YFSETQ. The CDR3 has 14 residues. The V gene lost 7 bases and the J gene lost 0 bases, with 12 bases spanning the gap. CDR3 amino acids: CASCTGFSTDTQYF. The CDR3 DNA sequence: TGCGCCAGCTGTACGGGATTTAGCACAGATACGCAGTATTTT.

V is TRBV5-4 and J is TRBJ2-1; D may be TRBD1 or TRBD2 (6 bases each). Trimming shortened V by 4 bases and J by 0 bases, and 17 bases separated the two germline ends. This CDR3 comprises 17 residues. Germline CDR1 SGHNT, CDR2 YYREEE (reference sequence). The CDR3 region is CASSGGPGGSSYNEQFF. The CDR3 DNA reads as TGTGCCAGCAGCGGGGGGCCGGGCGGCAGCTCCTACAATGAGCAGTTCTTC.

The sample holds one count of this clone. The J gene is TRBJ2-7, the V gene TRBV19; 8 bases are shared with TRBD2. Germline lookup yields CDR1 LNHDA and CDR2 SQIVND (reference sequence). The CDR3 consists of 15 residues. V dropped 5 bases and J dropped 3; count of bases not matched to a gene: 9. CDR3 in amino acids: CASSPLGTSIYEQYF. The CDR3 nucleotides read TGTGCCAGTAGTCCTCTCGGGACTAGTATCTACGAGCAGTACTTC.

The chain couples TRBV7-9 to TRBJ1-4; no definite D call. CDR3 size: 13 residues. Trimming took off 5 bases at V and 12 bases at J, with 16 bases between the two ends. Germline lookup yields CDR1 SEHNR and CDR2 FQNEAQ (reference sequence). The CDR3 sequence: CASSHRDLRELFF. In DNA, the CDR3 is TGTGCCAGCAGCCACCGGGATTTACGGGAACTGTTTTTT.

The rearrangement links TRBV27 to TRBJ1-2; D is ambiguous. Germline V CDR1 and CDR2: MNHEY, SMNVEV (reference sequence). The CDR3 length is 12 residues. V shed 3 bases and J shed 8 bases, with 10 bases lying between them. CDR3 nucleotides: TGTGCCAGCAGTTTTTGGGAGAGGGGCTACACCTTC. It specifies CASSFWERGYTF.

This chain uses TRBV5-1 with TRBJ2-5; 8 positions agree with TRBD2. The CDR3 sequence is 17 residues long. V lost 3 bases, J lost 2 bases, and 12 bases stayed unmatched. Per the germline V gene, CDR1 is SGHRS and CDR2 is YFSETQ. CDR3 sequence: CASSSAVAGGPQETQYF. The CDR3 bases are TGCGCCAGCAGCTCCGCCGTGGCGGGAGGCCCACAAGAGACCCAGTACTTC.

V is TRBV15 and J is TRBJ2-3, with 7 nucleotides matching TRBD2. With V trimmed by 6 bases and J by 1 base, 16 bases remained unmatched. This CDR3 spans 18 amino acids. Germline V CDR1 and CDR2: LNHNV, YYDKDF (reference sequence). The CDR3 loop is CATSRQGAGVVGTDTQYF. The CDR3 DNA reads TGTGCCACCAGTCGACAAGGGGCGGGAGTCGTTGGCACAGATACGCAGTATTTT.